This paragraph reports one T cell receptor (beta chain). Method: immunoSEQ multiplex PCR; TCRdb's copy keeps in-frame clones and lacks some. The sample includes some 200,000 clones, approximately 84% of them seen just once. This CDR3 has 13 amino acids. The V gene's germline CDR1 is SQVTM and CDR2 ANQGSEA. Trimming took 7 bases from V and 5 from J; bases not matched to a gene: 9. Patients from Seattle were sampled longitudinally, starting during active infection. The data derive from a study of blood T cell repertoires in COVID-19. Study background: PBMCs, B-cell-depleted T cells, or T cells were the source of the cDNA or gDNA that made up the material.

The material sequenced was peripheral blood. J is TRBJ1-1 and V is TRBV29-1, with 8 bases matching TRBD1. The TCR sequence derives from a woman older than 75 with COVID-19, enrolled during active disease. The CDR3 sequence: CSAQGARRTEAFF. CDR3 sequence (DNA): TGCAGCGCCCAGGGGGCAAGGAGGACTGAAGCTTTCTTT.